Described below is a single T cell receptor beta chain sequence and its context. The antigen this receptor binds is unknown. The input lacks base qualities; no much larger clone sits a single base away. TCRbeta CDR3 regions were amplified from genomic DNA by means of the immunoSEQ Assay, a bias-controlled multiplex PCR. The study's own analysis went as follows. The number of nucleated cells in each sample was estimated by amplification of reference gene primers within the assay. To quantify the absolute abundance of each unique TCRbeta CDR3 rearrangement, sequence reads were collapsed and filtered. For each sample, productive Simpson clonality was calculated as the square root of Simpson's diversity index across productive rearrangements. TCRdb stores this immuneACCESS table with in-frame sequences only. Part of the clones is absent; in the studies checked, under half of the shortfall reflects unresolved V genes, and no reason is known for the rest. The DNA gave D and trimming, while V, J and clone size come from that table. The sample profile shows 65,000 or so clones; 70% to 85% of them were found once. The ten largest clones take up approximately 0.8% of the sample.

This sample is drawn from a study of blood T cell repertoires in COVID-19 (TCRdb year 2020). About the full investigation: The collaborator samples originated in the United States, Italy and Spain and spanned the acute and convalescent phases of COVID-19. The prospective study material was composed of cDNA or gDNA derived from T cells, B-cell-depleted T cells, or PBMCs. Deeply sampled blood TCRbeta repertoires from subjects exposed to, actively infected with, or recovered from COVID-19 were included in the dataset. The repertoires were made available in a free public database intended to serve as a resource for research on the immune response to SARS-CoV-2. Samples were obtained from the ongoing ImmuneRACE study (first 160 participants) and from about 1,300 subjects provided by 6 global collaborators. Nearly every sample came with metadata listing a de-identified subject ID, COVID-19 status, age in years and sex. Where available, HLA class I and class II types were taken from metadata supplied by the sample provider and were not determined by assay-based typing.

CDR1 and CDR2, per the germline V gene (reference sequence), are LNHDA and SQIVND. Spanning cysteine to phenylalanine, the CDR3 consists of 15 amino acids. The only DNA kept is the CDR3, 45 bases in frame from the first base. The junction carries 15 bases between V and J, which are trimmed by 5 bases and 1 base respectively. On the study overall, not on this receptor specifically: The amount of clinical and demographic metadata varied by source and participant and was provided uncurated.

Collaborating institutions collected whole blood in K2EDTA tubes following their own protocols. Collaborator samples were shipped for TCRbeta analysis as frozen whole blood, isolated PBMCs, or DNA extracted from either sample type. This chain joins TRBV19 to TRBJ2-7; TRBD2 could be the D gene, as 6 bases match. This clonotype was obtained from a woman in her 70s with acute or convalescent COVID-19. Sequenced input: peripheral blood. The CDR3 protein: CASSRGESQSYEQYF. The nucleotide sequence reads as follows: TGTGCCAGTAGTCGCGGGGAGAGTCAGTCCTACGAGCAGTACTTC.